A selection of T cell receptor beta chains follows, all from one sample in a study of blood T cell repertoires in COVID-19. This table comes from immunoSEQ multiplex PCR, and its TCRdb copy is limited to in-frame clones, with some not included. The sample lists about 460,000 clones, roughly nine tenths occurring once. The sequenced sample consisted of PBMCs or T cells enriched from blood (not recorded which). The receptors here all came from a woman aged 60 to 75 who had recovered from COVID-19. The CDR3 runs from the conserved cysteine through the conserved F or W. The order of the fields is clone size, V gene, J gene, D gene, CDR3 protein, CDR3 DNA. The D gene is left open where the match is weak. Rows give clone size only sometimes, using once, few, many, or a class for an expanded clone.

clone size: -
V gene: TRBV2
J gene: TRBJ1-5
D gene: TRBD1
CDR3 protein: CASSEGTGSRPQHF
CDR3 DNA: TGTGCCAGCAGTGAAGGGACAGGGAGCCGGCCCCAGCATTTT

clone size: -
V gene: TRBV6-2/TRBV6-3
J gene: TRBJ2-5
D gene: TRBD2
CDR3 protein: CASSVWPGLAGGRETQYF
CDR3 DNA: TGTGCCAGCAGTGTATGGCCGGGACTAGCGGGGGGAAGGGAGACCCAGTACTTC

clone size: -
V gene: TRBV6-5
J gene: TRBJ2-7
D gene: TRBD1
CDR3 protein: CASSYLGTDYEQYF
CDR3 DNA: TGTGCCAGCAGTTATCTCGGGACAGACTACGAGCAGTACTTC

clone size: -
V gene: TRBV2
J gene: TRBJ2-2
D gene: TRBD1
CDR3 protein: CASSEAQGQFTGELFF
CDR3 DNA: TGTGCCAGCAGTGAAGCGCAGGGACAGTTCACCGGGGAGCTGTTTTTT

clone size: -
V gene: TRBV5-1
J gene: TRBJ2-5
D gene: -
CDR3 protein: CASSFFHRDETQYF
CDR3 DNA: TGCGCCAGCAGCTTCTTCCACAGGGATGAGACCCAGTACTTC

clone size: -
V gene: TRBV2
J gene: TRBJ1-1
D gene: TRBD1
CDR3 protein: CASKGTGLGNTEAFF
CDR3 DNA: TGTGCCAGCAAGGGGACAGGGTTGGGGAACACTGAAGCTTTCTTT

clone size: -
V gene: TRBV27
J gene: TRBJ1-6
D gene: TRBD1
CDR3 protein: CASSMTGTGGFGDSPLHF
CDR3 DNA: TGTGCCAGCAGTATGACCGGGACAGGGGGCTTTGGGGATTCACCCCTCCACTTT

clone size: -
V gene: TRBV19
J gene: TRBJ2-5
D gene: TRBD1
CDR3 protein: CASSRTGGSGTQYF
CDR3 DNA: TGTGCCAGTAGCCGGACAGGGGGGTCGGGGACCCAGTACTTC

clone size: -
V gene: TRBV4-1
J gene: TRBJ1-2
D gene: -
CDR3 protein: CASSQAGAGDGYTF
CDR3 DNA: TGCGCCAGCAGCCAAGCCGGGGCAGGGGATGGCTACACCTTC

clone size: -
V gene: TRBV3-1/TRBV3-2
J gene: TRBJ1-4
D gene: TRBD1
CDR3 protein: CASRLGTGPQKLFF
CDR3 DNA: TGTGCCAGCAGACTGGGGACAGGGCCCCAAAAACTGTTTTTT

clone size: few
V gene: TRBV2
J gene: TRBJ1-3
D gene: -
CDR3 protein: CASRADSLSGNTIYF
CDR3 DNA: TGTGCCAGCAGGGCAGACAGCCTCTCTGGAAACACCATATATTTT

clone size: -
V gene: TRBV3-1/TRBV3-2
J gene: TRBJ2-7
D gene: TRBD1
CDR3 protein: CASSQSDRTYEQYF
CDR3 DNA: TGTGCCAGCAGCCAGTCGGACAGGACCTACGAGCAGTACTTC

clone size: -
V gene: TRBV6-2/TRBV6-3
J gene: TRBJ1-5
D gene: -
CDR3 protein: CASSYMGAGWNQPQHF
CDR3 DNA: TGTGCCAGCAGTTATATGGGGGCGGGTTGGAATCAGCCCCAGCATTTT

clone size: once
V gene: TRBV19
J gene: TRBJ1-2
D gene: -
CDR3 protein: CASRDSPNYGYTF
CDR3 DNA: TGTGCCAGTAGGGACAGCCCTAACTATGGCTACACCTTC

clone size: -
V gene: TRBV5-1
J gene: TRBJ1-4
D gene: -
CDR3 protein: CASSSTGGGNEKLFF
CDR3 DNA: TGCGCCAGCAGCTCGACAGGTGGGGGTAATGAAAAACTGTTTTTT

clone size: -
V gene: TRBV6-5
J gene: TRBJ2-2
D gene: TRBD1
CDR3 protein: CAITGDRDTGELFF
CDR3 DNA: TGTGCCATCACTGGGGACAGGGACACCGGGGAGCTGTTTTTT

clone size: once
V gene: TRBV28
J gene: TRBJ1-1
D gene: TRBD1
CDR3 protein: CASSPQGARATEAFF
CDR3 DNA: TGTGCCAGCAGTCCCCAGGGGGCGCGGGCCACTGAAGCTTTCTTT

clone size: -
V gene: TRBV18
J gene: TRBJ1-1
D gene: -
CDR3 protein: CASSKTPRLDTEAFF
CDR3 DNA: TGTGCCAGCTCTAAAACCCCCAGGTTGGACACTGAAGCTTTCTTT

clone size: -
V gene: TRBV7-2
J gene: TRBJ1-5
D gene: -
CDR3 protein: CASSRWGTSNQPQHF
CDR3 DNA: TGTGCCAGCTCGAGGTGGGGGACAAGCAATCAGCCCCAGCATTTT

clone size: -
V gene: TRBV6-6
J gene: TRBJ2-2
D gene: TRBD2
CDR3 protein: CAGASGGTAGELFF
CDR3 DNA: TGTGCCGGGGCCTCGGGGGGGACGGCCGGGGAGCTGTTTTTT

clone size: once
V gene: TRBV11-2
J gene: TRBJ2-1
D gene: -
CDR3 protein: CASSLGGRIEQFF
CDR3 DNA: TGTGCCAGCAGCTTGGGGGGGCGTATTGAGCAGTTCTTC

clone size: -
V gene: TRBV7-2
J gene: TRBJ2-5
D gene: -
CDR3 protein: CASSLAPGYETQYF
CDR3 DNA: TGTGCCAGCAGCTTAGCCCCAGGGTACGAGACCCAGTACTTC

clone size: -
V gene: TRBV5-1
J gene: TRBJ2-3
D gene: -
CDR3 protein: CASSLAGTDTQYF
CDR3 DNA: TGCGCCAGCAGCTTGGCGGGGACAGATACGCAGTATTTT

clone size: -
V gene: TRBV6-5
J gene: TRBJ2-1
D gene: -
CDR3 protein: CASTSVVHGEQFF
CDR3 DNA: TGTGCCAGCACTAGTGTGGTCCACGGTGAGCAGTTCTTC

clone size: -
V gene: TRBV19
J gene: TRBJ1-3
D gene: TRBD1
CDR3 protein: CASSGTVSGNTIYF
CDR3 DNA: TGTGCCAGTAGCGGGACAGTCTCTGGAAACACCATATATTTT

clone size: -
V gene: TRBV2
J gene: TRBJ2-3
D gene: -
CDR3 protein: CASKIGTERDTQYF
CDR3 DNA: TGTGCCAGCAAGATCGGCACAGAGCGGGATACGCAGTATTTT

clone size: -
V gene: TRBV5-1
J gene: TRBJ2-4
D gene: TRBD1
CDR3 protein: CASSSTGDTAKNIQYF
CDR3 DNA: TGCGCCAGCAGCTCGACAGGGGATACAGCCAAAAACATTCAGTACTTC

clone size: once
V gene: TRBV6-5
J gene: TRBJ2-3
D gene: TRBD2
CDR3 protein: CASRLLAGGPDTQYF
CDR3 DNA: TGTGCCAGCAGACTACTAGCGGGGGGGCCAGATACGCAGTATTTT

clone size: -
V gene: TRBV5-1
J gene: TRBJ2-3
D gene: -
CDR3 protein: CASSLDRDSFEDTQYF
CDR3 DNA: TGCGCCAGCAGCTTGGACCGGGACTCATTTGAGGATACGCAGTATTTT

clone size: -
V gene: TRBV6-5
J gene: TRBJ1-5
D gene: -
CDR3 protein: CASSSTVSNQPQHF
CDR3 DNA: TGTGCCAGCAGTTCGACAGTTAGCAATCAGCCCCAGCATTTT

clone size: -
V gene: TRBV7-2
J gene: TRBJ1-2
D gene: -
CDR3 protein: CASSLGLARQGGGYTF
CDR3 DNA: TGTGCCAGCAGCTTAGGTTTGGCCCGGCAGGGAGGCGGCTACACCTTC

clone size: -
V gene: TRBV19
J gene: TRBJ1-4
D gene: -
CDR3 protein: CASQTGRTTNEKLFF
CDR3 DNA: TGTGCCAGCCAGACAGGCCGCACAACTAATGAAAAACTGTTTTTT

clone size: -
V gene: TRBV19
J gene: TRBJ1-1
D gene: -
CDR3 protein: CASSTFRQNTEAFF
CDR3 DNA: TGTGCCAGTAGTACCTTTAGACAGAACACTGAAGCTTTCTTT

clone size: -
V gene: TRBV14
J gene: TRBJ1-6
D gene: TRBD1
CDR3 protein: CASSQVTGGLHNSPLHF
CDR3 DNA: TGTGCCAGCAGCCAAGTAACAGGGGGCCTCCATAATTCACCCCTCCACTTT

clone size: -
V gene: TRBV15
J gene: TRBJ2-1
D gene: -
CDR3 protein: CATSRRTAGEPNEQFF
CDR3 DNA: TGTGCCACCAGCAGACGCACGGCAGGGGAGCCCAATGAGCAGTTCTTC

clone size: -
V gene: TRBV5-1
J gene: TRBJ2-7
D gene: TRBD1
CDR3 protein: CASSSGPGQGHEQYF
CDR3 DNA: TGCGCCAGCAGCTCCGGTCCGGGACAGGGCCACGAGCAGTACTTC

clone size: -
V gene: TRBV6-5
J gene: TRBJ2-5
D gene: TRBD1
CDR3 protein: CASSYGGTGGRETQYF
CDR3 DNA: TGTGCCAGCAGTTACGGGGGGACAGGGGGCCGAGAGACCCAGTACTTC

clone size: -
V gene: TRBV13
J gene: TRBJ2-1
D gene: TRBD1
CDR3 protein: CASSLRGQGYNEQFF
CDR3 DNA: TGTGCCAGCAGCTTAAGGGGACAGGGCTACAATGAGCAGTTCTTC

clone size: -
V gene: TRBV5-1
J gene: TRBJ1-1
D gene: -
CDR3 protein: CASSLVGRDGLMAEAFF
CDR3 DNA: TGCGCCAGCAGCTTAGTTGGCAGGGATGGCCTGATGGCTGAAGCTTTCTTT

clone size: -
V gene: TRBV19
J gene: TRBJ2-7
D gene: TRBD1
CDR3 protein: CASSINRGYEQYF
CDR3 DNA: TGTGCCAGTAGTATAAACAGGGGCTACGAGCAGTACTTC

clone size: -
V gene: TRBV7-2
J gene: TRBJ2-3
D gene: -
CDR3 protein: CASSSTPADTQYF
CDR3 DNA: TGTGCCAGCAGCTCAACACCTGCAGATACGCAGTATTTT

clone size: -
V gene: TRBV4-1
J gene: TRBJ1-4
D gene: -
CDR3 protein: CASSQERRASEEKLFF
CDR3 DNA: TGCGCCAGCAGCCAAGAGAGGAGAGCCTCGGAGGAAAAACTGTTTTTT

clone size: -
V gene: TRBV19
J gene: TRBJ1-4
D gene: -
CDR3 protein: CASSRGTAGYNEKLFF
CDR3 DNA: TGTGCCAGTTCAAGGGGCACTGCAGGATACAATGAAAAACTGTTTTTT

clone size: -
V gene: TRBV19
J gene: TRBJ1-5
D gene: -
CDR3 protein: CASSMGLNQPQHF
CDR3 DNA: TGTGCCAGTAGTATGGGACTCAATCAGCCCCAGCATTTT

clone size: -
V gene: TRBV29-1
J gene: TRBJ1-1
D gene: -
CDR3 protein: CSVSAGFGTEAFF
CDR3 DNA: TGCAGCGTGAGTGCTGGGTTCGGGACTGAAGCTTTCTTT